The source of this T cell receptor (beta chain) is a study of shared T cell receptors in the human thymus. Assay: immunoSEQ multiplex PCR; the TCRdb copy retains only in-frame clones and omits some. The sample lists 500,000 to 750,000 clones, around nine tenths occurring once. These data are also associated with another study on human thymus T cells. That paper adds: Corrective cardiac operations yielded the resected thymus tissue. Related studies noted strongly shared thymic repertoires across unrelated people.

Sample: thymocytes. The clonotype was recovered from a boy less than two years old with a congenital heart defect.

For the CDR3, the DNA is TGTGCCAGTAGGAACTCCCTGTACTACGAGCAGTACTTC. Its translation is CASRNSLYYEQYF. The rearrangement links TRBV19 to TRBJ2-7; no reliable D call. The CDR3 is made up of 13 amino acids. Trimming removed 6 bases at V and 3 bases at J, with 12 bases between. CDR1 is LNHDA and CDR2 is SQIVND in the germline V gene (reference sequence).